The next 21 T cell receptor beta chains were all read from a single sample in a study of CD8+ T cells in alopecia areata. cDNA reverse transcribed from extracted RNA served as the sequencing template. Measured with immunoSEQ multiplex PCR; TCRdb has only the in-frame clones, and not every one. The table lists over 150,000 clones, 50% to 65% of them singletons. The treatment is: oral pan-JAK inhibitor, 5-10 mg twice daily. This specimen consisted of CD4+ T cells sorted from blood, obtained at week 24, from a patient treated with tofacitinib. These receptors all stem from a human donor with alopecia areata.

The chain has TRBV11-2 and TRBJ1-6; D is uncertain. V lost 0 bases to trimming and J lost 9 bases, with 9 bases between them. In germline, CDR1 is SGHAT, CDR2 FQNNGV. The CDR3 extends over 14 amino acids. The CDR3: CASSLEGSGSPLHF. The CDR3 bases are TGTGCCAGCAGCTTAGAAGGGTCTGGTTCACCCCTCCACTTT.

The V and J genes are TRBV5-1 and TRBJ1-3; tentative D call: TRBD1 (6 bases). V lost 3 bases and J lost 8, with 15 bases in between. The germline gives CDR1 SGHRS, CDR2 YFSETQ. This CDR3 contains 14 residues. The DNA of the CDR3 is TGCGCCAGCAGCTCGGGGACAAGGCGGGACACCATATATTTT. This translates into CASSSGTRRDTIYF.

The sample holds one count of this clone. The CDR3 loop is CASSQDSRTGSNQPQHF. CDR3 coding DNA: TGCGCCAGCAGCCAAGATTCTCGGACGGGGAGCAATCAGCCCCAGCATTTT. The V call is TRBV4-1, the J call TRBJ1-5; D ambiguous. The V gene's germline CDR1 is MGHRA and CDR2 YSYEKL. The CDR3 loop spans 17 amino acids. V was pared by 0 bases and J by 1 base, with 13 bases between.

The chain recombines TRBV30 with TRBJ2-2; 7 bases align to TRBD1. Unmatched junction bases numbered 8, after V lost 3 bases and J lost 7 bases. The CDR3 runs to 14 residues. Germline V CDR1 and CDR2: GTSNPN, SVGIG (reference sequence). The CDR3 sequence is CAWSWGRGHGELFF. The CDR3 DNA reads as TGTGCCTGGAGCTGGGGAAGGGGGCACGGGGAGCTGTTTTTT.

This clone showed up many times. This rearrangement joins TRBV20-1 to TRBJ2-3; D gene unclear. The CDR3 runs to 11 residues. In germline, CDR1 is DFQATT, CDR2 SNEGSKA (reference sequence). The germline V and J ends were trimmed by 4 bases and 2 bases, with 4 bases remaining between them. DNA for the CDR3: TGCAGTGCTACTCTCACAGATACGCAGTATTTT. Translating gives CSATLTDTQYF.

The V and J genes are TRBV6-5 and TRBJ1-6; D might be TRBD1 (5 bases). The CDR3 covers 14 residues. Trimming took 5 bases from V and 8 from J, leaving 13 bases between them. CDR1 and CDR2 (germline): MNHEY, SVGAGI. The CDR3 loop is CASSPGTPYSPLHF. The CDR3 DNA sequence: TGTGCCAGCAGTCCCGGGACGCCATATTCACCCCTCCACTTT.

The chain carries TRBV29-1 and TRBJ2-7; D uncertain. In germline, CDR1 is SQVTM, CDR2 ANQGSEA. The V and J ends lost 4 bases and 1 base respectively, with 11 bases between them. There are 13 residues in the CDR3. CDR3 DNA sequence: TGCAGCGTTGGTTTGAAGGGATCCTACGAGCAGTACTTC. Translation gives CSVGLKGSYEQYF.

The chain employs TRBV29-1 and TRBJ1-5, with D perhaps TRBD1 (5 bases). This CDR3 region has 14 residues. The V gene lost 4 bases and the J gene lost 2 bases, with 12 bases spanning the gap. Looked up from germline, CDR1 is SQVTM and CDR2 is ANQGSEA. DNA for the CDR3: TGCAGCGTTGTGTCTGGGGGTGGCAATCAGCCCCAGCATTTT. As protein: CSVVSGGGNQPQHF.

The rearrangement joins TRBV25-1 to TRBJ2-7; weak D call: TRBD1 (5 bases). Per germline, CDR1 MGHDK and CDR2 SYGVNS. CDR3 length equals 15 residues. Trimming took off 4 bases at V and 0 bases at J, with 13 bases between the two ends. CDR3 region: CASSVDTSSSYEQYF. For the CDR3, the DNA is TGTGCCAGCAGTGTGGACACTTCGAGCTCCTACGAGCAGTACTTC.

A few counts support this clone. J is TRBJ2-5 and V is TRBV25-1; possibly TRBD1 for D (6 bases). This CDR3 has 15 residues. V was shortened by 4 bases and J by 7 bases, with 19 bases between the two germline ends. Germline lookup yields CDR1 MGHDK and CDR2 SYGVNS. The CDR3 sequence: CASSGQQGARGTQYF. The CDR3 nucleotides read TGTGCCAGCAGTGGACAACAGGGAGCCCGGGGGACCCAGTACTTC.

This clone has only a few counts. The chain uses TRBV7-9 and TRBJ2-7, with D possibly being TRBD2 (6 bases). Trimming left V 2 bases short and J 4 bases short, with 12 bases between. The CDR3 covers 14 residues. In germline, CDR1 is SEHNR, CDR2 FQNEAQ (reference sequence). DNA of the CDR3: TGTGCCAGCAGCTTACCGGGGGTTGGATACGAGCAGTACTTC. Its translation is CASSLPGVGYEQYF.

As for this clone: Other nucleotide sequences from this sample produce the same CDR3. In DNA, the CDR3 is TGCAGCGTTGGCCAGGTGAACACTGAAGCTTTCTTT. Translated, it gives CSVGQVNTEAFF. The chain recombines TRBV29-1 with TRBJ1-1; D not resolved. This CDR3 contains 12 residues. Germline-derived CDR1 and CDR2 are SQVTM and ANQGSEA. V gave up 4 bases and J gave up 0 bases, with 6 bases separating them.

This clone was seen more than once but under ten times. This sequence joins TRBV4-2 and TRBJ2-5, with D perhaps matching TRBD2 (6 bases). Trimming stripped 2 bases from V and 4 bases from J, with 11 bases between. The CDR3 is 14 amino acids. Germline V gives CDR1 LGHNA, CDR2 YNFKEQ. CDR3: CASSQRSGVETQYF. The CDR3 DNA reads as TGTGCCAGCAGCCAACGTAGCGGAGTAGAGACCCAGTACTTC.

The rearrangement joins TRBV11-1 to TRBJ1-1; 8 bases align to TRBD1. From germline, CDR1 is SGHAT and CDR2 FQDESV (reference sequence). The V segment lost 5 bases and the J segment 9 bases; nucleotides outside the gene matches: 11. The CDR3 covers 14 residues. CDR3 bases: TGTGCCAGCAGCCGAGGACAGGGAATGGGCCAAGCTTTCTTT. Its protein is CASSRGQGMGQAFF. Full variable domain (rest looked up from reference TRBV11-1 and TRBJ1-1): EAEVAQSPRYKITEKSQAVAFWCDPISGHATLYWYRQILGQGPELLVQFQDESVVDDSQLPKDRFSAERLKGVDSTLKIQPAELGDSAMYLCASSRGQGMGQAFFGQGTRLTVV.

This clone was detected once. This chain connects TRBV30 to TRBJ1-6; possibly TRBD1 for D (5 bases). The CDR3 consists of 13 residues. The germline V gene encodes CDR1 GTSNPN and CDR2 SVGIG (reference sequence). V lost 5 bases to trimming and J lost 8 bases, with 13 bases between them. The CDR3 sequence: CAWVRGGDSPLHF. In DNA form, the CDR3 reads TGTGCCTGGGTGCGCGGAGGGGATTCACCCCTCCACTTT.

The V and J genes are TRBV7-2 and TRBJ2-3, with 9 bases lining up with TRBD2. Germline CDR1 is SGHTA and CDR2 is FQGNSA. With 1 base clipped from V and 10 bases from J, the junction kept 12 bases outside the gene matches. The CDR3 sequence is 16 residues long. The CDR3 loop reads CASSLGGVTSGLAQYF. The CDR3 coding sequence is TGTGCCAGCAGCTTAGGGGGGGTGACTAGCGGTTTAGCGCAGTATTTT.

The J gene is TRBJ1-1, the V gene TRBV4-1; no clear D gene. The CDR3 has 15 residues. Trimming cost V 4 bases and J 2 bases, with 14 bases left between them. CDR1 is MGHRA and CDR2 is YSYEKL in the germline V gene. CDR3: CASSPPGRANTEAFF. CDR3 sequence (DNA): TGCGCCAGCAGCCCACCTGGACGGGCAAACACTGAAGCTTTCTTT.

Points on this clone: Other DNA sequences in the same sample also yield this CDR3. The J gene is TRBJ1-5, the V gene TRBV30; D gene unclear. This CDR3 comprises 12 residues. V was clipped by 0 bases and J by 9 bases, with 9 bases between them. CDR1 GTSNPN and CDR2 SVGIG come from the germline V gene (reference sequence). CDR3: CAWSVLGRPQHF. CDR3 DNA: TGTGCCTGGAGTGTCCTGGGAAGGCCCCAGCATTTT.

This chain links TRBV10-3 with TRBJ1-1; no clear D. The CDR3 has 12 residues. Between the trimmed V and J ends, which lost 8 bases and 2 bases, there was a span of 9 bases. Germline assignment: CDR1 ENHRY and CDR2 SYGVKD. The CDR3 spells CAIGRTNTEAFF. DNA of the CDR3: TGTGCCATCGGACGGACCAACACTGAAGCTTTCTTT.

The chain employs TRBV15 and TRBJ2-3, with TRBD2 identical over 9 bases. Germline CDR1 and CDR2: LNHNV and YYDKDF (reference sequence). CDR3 length: 15 amino acids. Trimming removed 1 base from V and 3 bases from J; junction bases left unmatched: 2. CDR3 nucleotide sequence: TGTGCCACCAGCAGAGTAGCGGGAGTTACAGATACGCAGTATTTT. It specifies CATSRVAGVTDTQYF.

The chain employs TRBV30 and TRBJ1-1; D remains unclear. V was clipped by 1 base and J by 5 bases, with 8 bases between them. This CDR3 contains 12 residues. Germline lookup yields CDR1 GTSNPN and CDR2 SVGIG (reference sequence). CDR3 sequence reads: CAWSDRWTEAFF. The CDR3 DNA follows: TGTGCCTGGAGTGACCGGTGGACTGAAGCTTTCTTT.